This is a list of T cell receptor beta chains from one sample in a study of blood T cell repertoires in COVID-19. Assay: immunoSEQ multiplex PCR; the TCRdb copy retains only in-frame clones and omits some. The profile shows over 150,000 clones, about 88% of them singletons. Sequenced: peripheral blood. The receptor source for this set is a man in his fifties or sixties with COVID-19, enrolled during active disease. Each CDR3 is given with its conserved first and last residue. The D gene is left open where the match is weak. Clone size is stated in some rows and not others, as once, few, many or a class when expanded.

v_gene: TRBV11-1
abundance: -
j_gene: TRBJ2-2
d_gene: -
len: 16
CDR3aa: CASSFGGQWNTGELFF
CDR3nt: TGTGCCAGCAGCTTCGGGGGGCAATGGAACACCGGGGAGCTGTTTTTT

v_gene: TRBV14
abundance: -
j_gene: TRBJ2-5
d_gene: -
len: 13
CDR3aa: CASRQQGSETQYF
CDR3nt: TGTGCCAGCAGACAGCAGGGGTCAGAGACCCAGTACTTC

v_gene: TRBV28
abundance: few
j_gene: TRBJ1-4
d_gene: -
len: 14
CDR3aa: CASSAGFWAEKLFF
CDR3nt: TGTGCCAGCAGTGCAGGGTTCTGGGCTGAAAAACTGTTTTTT

v_gene: TRBV3-1/TRBV3-2
abundance: -
j_gene: TRBJ1-2
d_gene: -
len: 15
CDR3aa: CASSSRPAADYGYTF
CDR3nt: TGTGCCAGCAGCTCCCGACCAGCCGCGGACTATGGCTACACCTTC

v_gene: TRBV27
abundance: once
j_gene: TRBJ2-5
d_gene: -
len: 18
CDR3aa: CASSLSAPPAGAQETQYF
CDR3nt: TGTGCCAGCAGTTTATCAGCCCCCCCCGCGGGGGCTCAAGAGACCCAGTACTTC

v_gene: TRBV19
abundance: -
j_gene: TRBJ2-7
d_gene: TRBD1
len: 17
CDR3aa: CASSKGQGVSLSYEQYF
CDR3nt: TGTGCCAGTAGTAAGGGACAGGGGGTCTCCTTATCCTACGAGCAGTACTTC

v_gene: TRBV10-1
abundance: -
j_gene: TRBJ2-3
d_gene: TRBD2
len: 16
CDR3aa: CASSESGLAIADTQYF
CDR3nt: TGCGCCAGCAGTGAGTCGGGACTAGCGATTGCAGATACGCAGTATTTT

v_gene: TRBV21-1
abundance: -
j_gene: TRBJ2-5
d_gene: -
len: 17
CDR3aa: CASSKRGDGVLQETQYF
CDR3nt: TGTGCCAGCAGCAAACGCGGGGACGGGGTCCTCCAAGAGACCCAGTACTTC

v_gene: TRBV7-8
abundance: -
j_gene: TRBJ2-2
d_gene: TRBD2
len: 16
CDR3aa: CASRSTTSGITGELFF
CDR3nt: TGTGCCAGCAGGTCGACGACTAGCGGGATTACCGGGGAGCTGTTTTTT

v_gene: TRBV6-4
abundance: once
j_gene: TRBJ2-7
d_gene: -
len: 14
CDR3aa: CASSPQGDSYEQYF
CDR3nt: TGTGCCAGCAGCCCACAGGGTGACTCCTACGAGCAGTACTTC

v_gene: TRBV28
abundance: -
j_gene: TRBJ2-3
d_gene: TRBD2
len: 18
CDR3aa: CASSLSINSGRGTDTQYF
CDR3nt: TGTGCCAGCAGTTTATCGATCAATAGCGGGAGAGGCACAGATACGCAGTATTTT

v_gene: TRBV5-1
abundance: -
j_gene: TRBJ2-2
d_gene: TRBD2
len: 17
CDR3aa: CASSEGLAHTNTGELFF
CDR3nt: TGCGCCAGCAGCGAGGGACTAGCCCATACGAACACCGGGGAGCTGTTTTTT

v_gene: TRBV29-1
abundance: -
j_gene: TRBJ1-1
d_gene: -
len: 12
CDR3aa: CSVGRKNTEAFF
CDR3nt: TGCAGCGTGGGGCGGAAGAACACTGAAGCTTTCTTT

v_gene: TRBV5-4
abundance: once
j_gene: TRBJ2-3
d_gene: -
len: 16
CDR3aa: CASSPSYRASTDTQYF
CDR3nt: TGTGCCAGCAGCCCGTCCTACAGGGCTAGCACAGATACGCAGTATTTT

v_gene: TRBV6-5
abundance: few
j_gene: TRBJ1-2
d_gene: -
len: 15
CDR3aa: CASSYRQQGSAGYTF
CDR3nt: TGTGCCAGCAGTTACCGTCAGCAGGGTTCTGCGGGCTACACCTTC

v_gene: TRBV30
abundance: -
j_gene: TRBJ2-7
d_gene: TRBD2
len: 14
CDR3aa: CAWSLTSGGYEQYF
CDR3nt: TGTGCCTGGAGTCTGACTAGCGGGGGCTACGAGCAGTACTTC

v_gene: TRBV9
abundance: -
j_gene: TRBJ2-3
d_gene: -
len: 16
CDR3aa: CASSVAIAGPRDTQYF
CDR3nt: TGTGCCAGCAGCGTAGCTATTGCGGGGCCCAGGGATACGCAGTATTTT

v_gene: TRBV5-1
abundance: -
j_gene: TRBJ2-5
d_gene: -
len: 17
CDR3aa: CASSLGLLRSGQETQYF
CDR3nt: TGCGCCAGCAGCTTGGGGCTTTTAAGGTCGGGACAAGAGACCCAGTACTTC

v_gene: TRBV7-8
abundance: -
j_gene: TRBJ1-6
d_gene: -
len: 17
CDR3aa: CASSLGSISSYNSPLHF
CDR3nt: TGTGCCAGCAGCTTAGGAAGTATTAGCTCCTATAATTCACCCCTCCACTTT

v_gene: TRBV11-3
abundance: few
j_gene: TRBJ2-6
d_gene: -
len: 16
CDR3aa: CASSSGRGSGANVLTF
CDR3nt: TGTGCCAGCAGCAGTGGCCGGGGCTCTGGGGCCAACGTCCTGACTTTC

v_gene: TRBV4-1
abundance: -
j_gene: TRBJ2-5
d_gene: TRBD2
len: 15
CDR3aa: CASSQPGLAKETQYF
CDR3nt: TGCGCCAGCAGCCAACCGGGACTAGCTAAAGAGACCCAGTACTTC

v_gene: TRBV5-4
abundance: -
j_gene: TRBJ2-7
d_gene: TRBD1
len: 15
CDR3aa: CASSSRTGASYEQYF
CDR3nt: TGTGCCAGCAGCTCGCGGACAGGGGCATCATACGAGCAGTACTTC

v_gene: TRBV7-2
abundance: -
j_gene: TRBJ1-2
d_gene: -
len: 15
CDR3aa: CASSLGPIRVYGYTF
CDR3nt: TGTGCCAGCAGCTTAGGGCCCATCAGGGTGTATGGCTACACCTTC

v_gene: TRBV3-1/TRBV3-2
abundance: few
j_gene: TRBJ2-7
d_gene: -
len: 14
CDR3aa: CASSQSVRGHEQYF
CDR3nt: TGTGCCAGCAGCCAAAGTGTGCGGGGCCACGAGCAGTACTTC

v_gene: TRBV29-1
abundance: -
j_gene: TRBJ2-7
d_gene: -
len: 14
CDR3aa: CSVGPDIGTYEQYF
CDR3nt: TGCAGCGTTGGGCCTGACATAGGAACGTACGAGCAGTACTTC

v_gene: TRBV30
abundance: -
j_gene: TRBJ1-2
d_gene: TRBD1
len: 13
CDR3aa: CAWSAGGLYGYTF
CDR3nt: TGTGCCTGGAGTGCAGGGGGCCTCTATGGCTACACCTTC

v_gene: TRBV7-2
abundance: -
j_gene: TRBJ2-1
d_gene: TRBD2
len: 14
CDR3aa: CASSLKAGDNEQFF
CDR3nt: TGTGCCAGCAGCTTAAAAGCGGGGGACAATGAGCAGTTCTTC

v_gene: TRBV5-1
abundance: -
j_gene: TRBJ2-3
d_gene: TRBD2
len: 14
CDR3aa: CASSSGGATDTQYF
CDR3nt: TGCGCCAGCTCAAGCGGGGGGGCCACAGATACGCAGTATTTT

v_gene: TRBV9
abundance: -
j_gene: TRBJ2-1
d_gene: -
len: 15
CDR3aa: CASSPTGTVNNEQFF
CDR3nt: TGTGCCAGCAGCCCGACCGGGACTGTGAACAATGAGCAGTTCTTC

v_gene: TRBV5-5
abundance: -
j_gene: TRBJ1-2
d_gene: -
len: 12
CDR3aa: CASSLRGDGYTF
CDR3nt: TGTGCCAGCAGCTTGAGGGGCGATGGGTACACCTTC

v_gene: TRBV19
abundance: many
j_gene: TRBJ2-2
d_gene: TRBD1
len: 16
CDR3aa: CASRSLDRVNTGELFF
CDR3nt: TGTGCCAGTAGATCCCTGGACAGGGTTAACACCGGGGAGCTGTTTTTT

v_gene: TRBV19
abundance: few
j_gene: TRBJ2-7
d_gene: TRBD2
len: 13
CDR3aa: CASRPSGVYEQYF
CDR3nt: TGTGCCAGTAGACCTAGCGGGGTCTACGAGCAGTACTTC

v_gene: TRBV19
abundance: -
j_gene: TRBJ1-2
d_gene: TRBD1
len: 18
CDR3aa: CASSARTGDTVIPYGYTF
CDR3nt: TGTGCCAGTAGTGCAAGGACAGGGGACACAGTTATTCCCTATGGCTACACCTTC

v_gene: TRBV6-5
abundance: -
j_gene: TRBJ2-7
d_gene: TRBD1
len: 12
CDR3aa: CASRDRAYEQYF
CDR3nt: TGTGCCAGCAGAGACAGGGCCTACGAGCAGTACTTC

v_gene: TRBV7-7
abundance: -
j_gene: TRBJ2-5
d_gene: TRBD2
len: 15
CDR3aa: CASSLAGVAGETQYF
CDR3nt: TGTGCTAGCAGCTTAGCGGGGGTAGCGGGAGAGACCCAGTACTTC

v_gene: TRBV5-4
abundance: -
j_gene: TRBJ2-7
d_gene: TRBD2
len: 14
CDR3aa: CASSYRLAGDEQYF
CDR3nt: TGTGCCAGCAGCTACAGACTAGCGGGAGACGAGCAGTACTTC

v_gene: TRBV20-1
abundance: -
j_gene: TRBJ2-1
d_gene: -
len: 11
CDR3aa: CSASLAGITFF
CDR3nt: TGCAGTGCTAGTCTGGCGGGGATTACGTTCTTC

v_gene: TRBV28
abundance: -
j_gene: TRBJ2-3
d_gene: -
len: 16
CDR3aa: CASSLWVGAGTDTQYF
CDR3nt: TGTGCCAGCAGTTTATGGGTGGGGGCCGGCACAGATACGCAGTATTTT

v_gene: TRBV19
abundance: -
j_gene: TRBJ2-7
d_gene: -
len: 15
CDR3aa: CASSHRQASSYEQYF
CDR3nt: TGTGCCAGTAGTCATCGACAGGCTAGCTCCTACGAGCAGTACTTC

v_gene: TRBV24-1
abundance: -
j_gene: TRBJ2-1
d_gene: TRBD2
len: 16
CDR3aa: CATSDPSGRDYNEQFF
CDR3nt: TGTGCCACCAGTGATCCCAGCGGGAGGGATTACAATGAGCAGTTCTTC

v_gene: TRBV18
abundance: -
j_gene: TRBJ2-3
d_gene: TRBD1
len: 14
CDR3aa: CASSQGAPTDTQYF
CDR3nt: TGTGCCAGCTCACAGGGGGCTCCCACAGATACGCAGTATTTT

v_gene: TRBV6-4
abundance: -
j_gene: TRBJ2-3
d_gene: -
len: 16
CDR3aa: CASSDASGYPTDTQYF
CDR3nt: TGTGCCAGCAGTGACGCCAGCGGGTACCCCACAGATACGCAGTATTTT

v_gene: TRBV27
abundance: -
j_gene: TRBJ2-1
d_gene: TRBD1
len: 15
CDR3aa: CASSHPRTGDNEQFF
CDR3nt: TGTGCCAGCAGCCACCCGCGGACAGGGGACAATGAGCAGTTCTTC

v_gene: TRBV2
abundance: once
j_gene: TRBJ2-5
d_gene: -
len: 13
CDR3aa: CASGGDRKETQYF
CDR3nt: TGTGCCAGCGGGGGAGACAGGAAAGAGACCCAGTACTTC

v_gene: TRBV7-9
abundance: -
j_gene: TRBJ2-1
d_gene: TRBD2
len: 14
CDR3aa: CASSFRREYNEQFF
CDR3nt: TGTGCCAGCAGCTTCAGGCGGGAGTACAATGAGCAGTTCTTC

v_gene: TRBV19
abundance: -
j_gene: TRBJ1-6
d_gene: -
len: 15
CDR3aa: CASSIWGQTNSPLHF
CDR3nt: TGTGCCAGTAGCATCTGGGGGCAGACCAATTCACCCCTCCACTTT

v_gene: TRBV14
abundance: few
j_gene: TRBJ1-2
d_gene: TRBD1
len: 15
CDR3aa: CASSQRTGALYGYTF
CDR3nt: TGTGCCAGCAGCCAACGCACAGGGGCATTGTATGGCTACACCTTC

v_gene: TRBV13
abundance: once
j_gene: TRBJ2-5
d_gene: -
len: 14
CDR3aa: CASSPTPSGETQYF
CDR3nt: TGTGCCAGCAGCCCCACTCCCTCGGGGGAGACCCAGTACTTC

v_gene: TRBV7-2
abundance: -
j_gene: TRBJ2-5
d_gene: TRBD1
len: 14
CDR3aa: CASSFFDRAETQYF
CDR3nt: TGTGCCAGCAGCTTCTTCGACAGGGCAGAGACCCAGTACTTC

v_gene: TRBV7-8
abundance: -
j_gene: TRBJ2-7
d_gene: TRBD1
len: 14
CDR3aa: CASSPPDRGHEQYF
CDR3nt: TGTGCCAGCAGCCCGCCGGACAGGGGGCACGAGCAGTACTTC

v_gene: TRBV6-5
abundance: -
j_gene: TRBJ1-6
d_gene: -
len: 12
CDR3aa: CASSDGGSPLHF
CDR3nt: TGTGCCAGCAGCGACGGCGGATCACCCCTCCACTTT

v_gene: TRBV6-4
abundance: -
j_gene: TRBJ2-3
d_gene: TRBD2
len: 15
CDR3aa: CASSEGTTATDTQYF
CDR3nt: TGTGCCAGCAGTGAGGGGACTACCGCCACAGATACGCAGTATTTT

v_gene: TRBV9
abundance: -
j_gene: TRBJ2-7
d_gene: -
len: 18
CDR3aa: CASSVGWLWGEPPYEQYF
CDR3nt: TGTGCCAGCAGCGTAGGATGGCTGTGGGGCGAGCCACCCTACGAGCAGTACTTC

v_gene: TRBV28
abundance: -
j_gene: TRBJ2-7
d_gene: -
len: 13
CDR3aa: CASTLPGAYEQYF
CDR3nt: TGTGCCAGCACCCTACCGGGTGCCTACGAGCAGTACTTC

v_gene: TRBV2
abundance: -
j_gene: TRBJ1-2
d_gene: TRBD1
len: 14
CDR3aa: CASSGAQGVYGYTF
CDR3nt: TGTGCCAGCAGTGGAGCACAGGGGGTTTATGGCTACACCTTC

v_gene: TRBV4-3
abundance: -
j_gene: TRBJ1-1
d_gene: -
len: 15
CDR3aa: CASSIQADMNTEAFF
CDR3nt: TGCGCCAGCAGCATACAGGCAGACATGAACACTGAAGCTTTCTTT

v_gene: TRBV28
abundance: -
j_gene: TRBJ2-3
d_gene: -
len: 13
CDR3aa: CASSPPVTDTQYF
CDR3nt: TGTGCCAGCAGTCCTCCGGTCACAGATACGCAGTATTTT

v_gene: TRBV27
abundance: -
j_gene: TRBJ1-3
d_gene: -
len: 15
CDR3aa: CASSLSGAAGNTIYF
CDR3nt: TGTGCCAGCAGTTTATCGGGGGCGGCTGGAAACACCATATATTTT

v_gene: TRBV11-2
abundance: -
j_gene: TRBJ2-4
d_gene: -
len: 13
CDR3aa: CASSLGSENIQYF
CDR3nt: TGTGCCAGCAGCTTAGGGAGTGAAAACATTCAGTACTTC

v_gene: TRBV7-2
abundance: -
j_gene: TRBJ1-2
d_gene: TRBD1
len: 13
CDR3aa: CASSLVTGVGYTF
CDR3nt: TGTGCCAGCAGCTTAGTGACAGGGGTTGGCTACACCTTC